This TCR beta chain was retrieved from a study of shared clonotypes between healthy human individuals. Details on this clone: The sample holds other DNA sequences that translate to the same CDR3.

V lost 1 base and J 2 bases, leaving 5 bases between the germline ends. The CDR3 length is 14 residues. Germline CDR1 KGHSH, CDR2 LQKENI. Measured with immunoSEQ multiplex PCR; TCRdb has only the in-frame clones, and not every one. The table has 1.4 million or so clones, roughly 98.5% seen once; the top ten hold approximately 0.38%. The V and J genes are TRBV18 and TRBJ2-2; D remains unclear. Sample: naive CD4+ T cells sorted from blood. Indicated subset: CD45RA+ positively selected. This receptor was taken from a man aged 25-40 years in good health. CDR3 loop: CASSPLPNTGELFF. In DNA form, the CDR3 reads TGTGCCAGCTCACCACTACCAAACACCGGGGAGCTGTTTTTT. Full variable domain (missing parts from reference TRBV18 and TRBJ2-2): NAGVMQNPRHLVRRRGQEARLRCSPMKGHSHVYWYRQLPEEGLKFMVYLQKENIIDESGMPKERFSAEFPKEGPSILRIQQVVRGDSAAYFCASSPLPNTGELFFGEGSRLTVL.